This entry lists 32 T cell receptor beta chains sequenced from one sample in a study of control samples from healthy donors and cancer patients. Libraries were prepared by immunoSEQ multiplex PCR; TCRdb keeps only in-frame clonotypes and omits some of them. The table records around 100,000 clones, roughly 92% of them present only once. Sequenced: blood. These receptor sequences come from a human donor in good health. The donor label of this sample is uncertain.

This sequence joins TRBV9 and TRBJ2-7; 8 nucleotides agree with TRBD1. The junction had 8 bases not matched to a gene; V was cut back by 4 bases and J by 2 bases. The CDR3 sequence is 15 residues long. Germline V gene sequence: CDR1 SGDLS, CDR2 YYNGEE. This chain's CDR3 is CASSPMGQATYEQYF. As DNA, the CDR3 is TGTGCCAGCAGCCCAATGGGACAGGCGACCTACGAGCAGTACTTC.

The sample holds a few counts of this clone. This chain connects TRBV15 to TRBJ2-5; the D gene is possibly TRBD1 (6 bases). From germline, CDR1 is LNHNV and CDR2 YYDKDF (reference sequence). This CDR3 is 14 amino acids long. V was trimmed by 1 base and J by 5 bases, leaving 11 bases between them. This CDR3 is CATSRGPGVETQYF. The CDR3 DNA is TGTGCCACCAGCAGAGGGCCAGGGGTGGAGACCCAGTACTTC.

The chain uses TRBV7-8 and TRBJ1-2; D gene uncertain. This CDR3 comprises 13 residues. Germline V lookup: CDR1 SGHVS, CDR2 FQNEAQ. With 1 base removed from V and 6 bases from J, the gap between germline ends came to 9 bases. In nucleotides, the CDR3 is TGTGCCAGCAGCTTAGAATGGGTCGATGGCTACACCTTC. This sequence encodes CASSLEWVDGYTF.

This chain joins TRBV6-5 and TRBJ1-6; 7 nucleotides line up with TRBD1. Germline-derived CDR1 and CDR2 are MNHEY and SVGAGI. The ends lost 11 bases at V and 7 bases at J; junction bases unmatched: 8. This CDR3 has 13 residues. As DNA, the CDR3 is TGTGCCGGGCGGGACAGAGAGAATTCACCCCTCCACTTT. Encoded protein: CAGRDRENSPLHF.

V usage is TRBV4-1 and J usage is TRBJ2-1; 10 nucleotides agree with TRBD2. The CDR3 length is 16 residues. CDR1 is MGHRA and CDR2 is YSYEKL in the germline V gene. V lost 3 bases and J lost 4; bases outside the gene matches: 6. The CDR3 DNA reads TGCGCCAGCAGCCACATAGCGGGGGGACCTTACAATGAGCAGTTCTTC. It encodes CASSHIAGGPYNEQFF.

The chain carries TRBV11-3 and TRBJ2-4, with D perhaps matching TRBD2 (5 bases). The CDR3 totals 14 residues. Trimming left V 4 bases short and J 0 bases short, with 7 bases between. CDR1 and CDR2 from the germline V gene are SGHNT and YENEEA. CDR3 amino acids: CASSSTRAKNIQYF. DNA of the CDR3: TGTGCCAGCAGCTCCACTAGAGCCAAAAACATTCAGTACTTC.

This chain links TRBV7-9 with TRBJ2-1; unclear D gene. CDR1 and CDR2 (germline): SEHNR, FQNEAQ (reference sequence). This CDR3 region has 11 residues. Trimming cost V 5 bases and J 8 bases, with 7 bases left between them. The CDR3 is CASSPGYEQFF. The DNA for the CDR3 is TGTGCCAGCAGCCCGGGCTATGAGCAGTTCTTC.

This clone was observed a few times. This chain joins TRBV21-1 and TRBJ1-5; the D call in the table, TRBD1, was not verified against the DNA. TRBV21-1 is recorded as a pseudogene. The CDR3 has 17 residues. CDR3 protein: CASSSYRDRVSNQPQHF. The CDR3 nucleotides read TGTGCCAGCAGCAGTTACCGGGACAGAGTTAGCAATCAGCCCCAGCATTTT.

In this sample, this clone turned up once. The chain carries TRBV7-6 and TRBJ1-4, with D perhaps matching TRBD1 (6 bases). Germline CDR1 SGHVS, CDR2 FNYEAQ. V lost 1 base and J 7 bases, leaving 10 bases between the germline ends. This CDR3 comprises 14 residues. This CDR3 reads CASSLEGVREKLFF. In nucleotides, the CDR3 is TGTGCCAGCAGCTTAGAGGGGGTCCGTGAAAAACTGTTTTTT.

This clone came up once. The chain employs TRBV6-6 and TRBJ2-3; TRBD2 matches at 8 bases. The CDR3 totals 16 residues. Germline V CDR1 and CDR2: MNHNY, SVGAGI (reference sequence). J was trimmed by 5 bases and V by 0 bases; bases with no gene match: 7. The CDR3 region is CASSYSRGGGLDTQYF. CDR3 DNA: TGTGCCAGCAGTTACTCGAGAGGCGGGGGGTTAGATACGCAGTATTTT.

The genes are TRBV5-1 and TRBJ2-5, with 9 bases lining up with TRBD2. The germline V gene encodes CDR1 SGHRS and CDR2 YFSETQ. This CDR3 is 16 amino acids long. Germline trimming cut 7 bases from V and 5 bases from J; bases unmatched to any gene: 15. CDR3 sequence reads: CASEVGGGAFMETQYF. CDR3 sequence (DNA): TGCGCCAGCGAAGTTGGCGGGGGGGCGTTTATGGAGACCCAGTACTTC. Full variable domain (outside the CDR3, taken from reference TRBV5-1 and TRBJ2-5): KAGVTQTPRYLIKTRGQQVTLSCSPISGHRSVSWYQQTPGQGLQFLFEYFSETQRNKGNFPGRFSGRQFSNSRSEMNVSTLELGDSALYLCASEVGGGAFMETQYFGPGTRLLVL.

J is TRBJ2-2 and V is TRBV24-1; D may correspond to TRBD1 or TRBD2 (5 bases each). Per germline, CDR1 KGHDR and CDR2 SFDVKD. The CDR3 has 13 residues. V lost 9 bases to trimming and J lost 3 bases, with 10 bases between them. This CDR3 is CATWDAHTGELFF. For the CDR3, the DNA is TGTGCCACCTGGGACGCACACACCGGGGAGCTGTTTTTT.

The chain recombines TRBV27 with TRBJ1-2, with TRBD1 matching 8 bases. The CDR3 length is 13 residues. Trimming took 5 bases from V and 3 from J; bases not matched to a gene: 2. Per germline, CDR1 MNHEY and CDR2 SMNVEV (reference sequence). The CDR3 sequence: CASSLDRDYGYTF. DNA for the CDR3: TGTGCCAGCAGTCTGGACAGGGACTATGGCTACACCTTC.

This clone was recorded only once. The CDR3 protein is CASSQDPDYGYTF. CDR3 in DNA: TGCGCCAGCAGCCAAGATCCGGACTATGGCTACACCTTC. This sequence joins TRBV4-3 and TRBJ1-2; D is unclear. V shed 0 bases and J shed 3 bases, with 5 bases lying between them. The CDR3 consists of 13 residues. Germline CDR1 is LGHNA and CDR2 is YSLEER.

The rearrangement uses TRBV6-5 and TRBJ1-5; D ambiguous. The CDR3 is 14 residues long. Germline V lookup: CDR1 MNHEY, CDR2 SVGAGI. Trimming took off 5 bases at V and 1 base at J, with 9 bases between the two ends. CDR3 region: CASSPLLSNQPQHF. The DNA for the CDR3 is TGTGCCAGCAGTCCTCTCCTAAGCAATCAGCCCCAGCATTTT.

This chain's CDR3 is CASSPRLTGVEQFF. CDR3 DNA: TGTGCCAGCAGCCCCCGTTTAACGGGCGTTGAGCAGTTCTTC. The rearrangement links TRBV5-6 to TRBJ2-1; no clear D gene. The CDR3 covers 14 residues. Germline V CDR1 and CDR2: SGHDT, YYEEEE. V shed 4 bases and J shed 9 bases, with 17 bases lying between them.

This clone was seen a single time. This chain connects TRBV13 to TRBJ1-2; TRBD1 might be the D (5 bases). V lost 2 bases, J lost 8 bases, and 15 bases lay in between. Germline V gene data show CDR1 as PRHDT and CDR2 as FYEKMQ (reference sequence). This CDR3 spans 14 amino acids. The CDR3 sequence is CASSLQMGVSGYTF. CDR3 nucleotide sequence: TGTGCCAGCAGCTTACAAATGGGGGTCAGCGGCTACACCTTC.

This chain uses TRBV6-2 or TRBV6-3 with TRBJ2-2, with 7 nucleotides matching TRBD1. CDR3 size: 16 residues. V lost 2 bases, J lost 3 bases, and 6 bases stayed unmatched. CDR1 and CDR2 (germline): MNHEY, SVGEGT. The CDR3 nucleotides read TGTGCCAGCAGTTACCGTAGGGGGCCGGACACCGGGGAGCTGTTTTTT. Translation gives CASSYRRGPDTGELFF.

The chain carries TRBV3-1 (or the pseudogene TRBV3-2) and TRBJ1-1, with a tentative D call TRBD1 (6 bases). The CDR3 length is 17 residues. In germline, CDR1 is LGHDT, CDR2 YNNKEL (reference sequence). Trimming left V 2 bases short and J 3 bases short, with 19 bases between. Written as DNA, the CDR3 is TGTGCCAGCAGCCAATCCCAGTTCGGCAGGGGAGACACTGAAGCTTTCTTT. Translating gives CASSQSQFGRGDTEAFF.

The rearrangement joins TRBV3-1 (or the pseudogene TRBV3-2) to TRBJ1-1, with TRBD1 matching 8 bases. V shed 4 bases and J 4 bases; nucleotides not matched to a gene: 8. This CDR3 is 15 amino acids long. CDR1 is LGHDT, CDR2 YNNKEL, per germline (reference sequence). The CDR3: CASSPGQGGVTEAFF. The DNA for the CDR3 is TGTGCCAGCAGCCCTGGACAGGGTGGGGTCACTGAAGCTTTCTTT.

The chain combines TRBV2 with TRBJ2-5, with D possibly matching TRBD2 (7 bases). CDR1 is SNHLY and CDR2 is FYNNEI in the germline V gene. V was trimmed by 6 bases and J by 7 bases, leaving 18 bases between them. The CDR3 length is 14 residues. The CDR3 nucleotides are TGTGCCAGCAGAGGGGGGGCGAGGGTCGGGACCCAGTACTTC. Its protein product is CASRGGARVGTQYF. Using reference TRBV2 and TRBJ2-5 for the parts outside the CDR3, the full variable domain is EPEVTQTPSHQVTQMGQEVILRCVPISNHLYFYWYRQILGQKVEFLVSFYNNEISEKSEIFDDQFSVERPDGSNFTLKIRSTKLEDSAMYFCASRGGARVGTQYFGPGTRLLVL.

For this clone: One end of the junction does not line up with germline, which may come from a read error. The chain combines TRBV15 with TRBJ1-1; 9 bases agree with TRBD1. CDR1 and CDR2 (germline): LNHNV, YYDKDF (reference sequence). CDR3 length: 12 residues. The CDR3 DNA reads TGTGCCACCAGCAGAGACCGGGACAGGGTGCTCTTT. This codes for CATSRDRDRVLF.

The chain links TRBV5-1 to TRBJ2-1; the match to TRBD2 covers 11 bases. Germline CDR1 and CDR2: SGHRS and YFSETQ. Trimming at V came to 4 bases and at J to 8 bases, leaving 14 bases not matched to a gene. CDR3 size: 17 residues. CDR3: CASSGQGLAARGYEQFF. As DNA, the CDR3 is TGCGCCAGCAGCGGCCAGGGACTAGCGGCCCGGGGGTATGAGCAGTTCTTC.

This chain uses TRBV12-3 or TRBV12-4 with TRBJ1-2; D uncertain. This CDR3 region has 13 residues. The V end lost 6 bases, the J end lost 4 bases, and 12 bases lay between the germline ends. The CDR3 DNA reads TGTGCCAGCAGCTCCGGGCCCCCCTATGGCTACACCTTC. Translation: CASSSGPPYGYTF.

The chain combines TRBV12-3 or TRBV12-4 with TRBJ1-5, with D hard to call. Between the trimmed V and J ends, which lost 6 bases and 7 bases, there was a span of 13 bases. This CDR3 comprises 13 residues. CDR3 loop: CASSLTSQQPQHF. In DNA form, the CDR3 reads TGTGCCAGCAGCCTAACTTCCCAGCAGCCCCAGCATTTT.

This sequence joins TRBV12-3 or TRBV12-4 and TRBJ2-1; the D gene is possibly TRBD1 (6 bases). This CDR3 is 13 amino acids long. Trimming shortened V by 5 bases and J by 7 bases, and 12 bases separated the two germline ends. The CDR3 coding sequence is TGTGCCAGCAGTAACAACAGGGAAAATGAGCAGTTCTTC. Translating gives CASSNNRENEQFF.

The chain links TRBV7-8 to TRBJ2-5; no definite D call. V was trimmed by 2 bases and J by 1 base, leaving 14 bases between them. Germline lookup yields CDR1 SGHVS and CDR2 FQNEAQ. This CDR3 spans 16 amino acids. CDR3 sequence reads: CASSLNSATLQETQYF. In DNA form, the CDR3 reads TGTGCCAGCAGCTTAAATTCGGCTACACTCCAAGAGACCCAGTACTTC.

This chain joins TRBV18 and TRBJ1-6; no definite D call. Trimming pared 6 bases from V and 8 bases from J, leaving 17 bases between. The CDR3 spans 15 residues. Germline V gene data show CDR1 as KGHSH and CDR2 as LQKENI. In nucleotides, the CDR3 is TGTGCCAGCTCTCCCACAGCGGTTAGGCATTCACCCCTCCACTTT. As protein: CASSPTAVRHSPLHF.

The V and J genes are TRBV14 and TRBJ1-4, with D possibly being TRBD1 (5 bases). The CDR3 contains 16 residues. Trimming shortened V by 1 base and J by 4 bases, and 13 bases separated the two germline ends. Looked up from germline, CDR1 is SGHDN and CDR2 is FVKESK. CDR3 sequence reads: CASSQVRGAGNEKLFF. The CDR3 coding sequence is TGTGCCAGCAGCCAAGTAAGGGGCGCGGGTAATGAAAAACTGTTTTTT.

V is TRBV7-9 and J is TRBJ2-3; D possibly corresponds to TRBD2 (6 bases). There are 16 residues in the CDR3. Germline lookup yields CDR1 SEHNR and CDR2 FQNEAQ (reference sequence). The V and J ends lost 5 bases and 1 base respectively, with 16 bases between them. CDR3 sequence reads: CASSGRTAFGTDTQYF. The DNA for the CDR3 is TGTGCCAGCAGCGGGAGGACGGCGTTCGGCACAGATACGCAGTATTTT.

The rearrangement uses TRBV12-3 or TRBV12-4 and TRBJ1-5, with D possibly matching TRBD1 (5 bases). The CDR3 consists of 12 residues. Deletions cut 11 bases from V and 2 bases from J, with 10 bases between. In DNA form, the CDR3 reads TGTGCCTCGAGCAGGGGCAATCAGCCCCAGCATTTT. Amino acid sequence: CASSRGNQPQHF.

The chain recombines TRBV10-3 with TRBJ1-1; D unresolved. There are 13 residues in the CDR3. Trimming pared 1 base from V and 10 bases from J, leaving 13 bases between. The V gene's germline CDR1 is ENHRY and CDR2 SYGVKD. DNA of the CDR3: TGTGCCATCAGTGAGTTGGAGTCCAGCGGAGCTTTCTTT. It encodes CAISELESSGAFF.